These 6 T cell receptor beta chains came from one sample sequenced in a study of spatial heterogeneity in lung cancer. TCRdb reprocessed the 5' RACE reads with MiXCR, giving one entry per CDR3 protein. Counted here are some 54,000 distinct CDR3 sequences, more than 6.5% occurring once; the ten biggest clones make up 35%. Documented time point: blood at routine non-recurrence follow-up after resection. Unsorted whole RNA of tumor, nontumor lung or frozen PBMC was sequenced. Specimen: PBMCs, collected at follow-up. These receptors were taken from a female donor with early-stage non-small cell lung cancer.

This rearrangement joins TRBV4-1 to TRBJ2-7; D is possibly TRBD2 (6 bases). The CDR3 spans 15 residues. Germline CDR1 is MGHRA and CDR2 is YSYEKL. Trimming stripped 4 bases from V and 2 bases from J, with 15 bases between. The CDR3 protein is CASSPLLGGAYEQYF. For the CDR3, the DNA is TGCGCCAGCAGCCCACTGTTGGGGGGAGCCTACGAGCAGTACTTC.

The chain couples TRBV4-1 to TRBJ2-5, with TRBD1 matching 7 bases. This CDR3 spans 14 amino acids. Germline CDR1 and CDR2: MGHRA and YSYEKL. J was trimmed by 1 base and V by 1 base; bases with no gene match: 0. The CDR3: CASSQGDSQETQYF. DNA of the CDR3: TGCGCCAGCAGCCAAGGGGACAGCCAAGAGACCCAGTACTTC.

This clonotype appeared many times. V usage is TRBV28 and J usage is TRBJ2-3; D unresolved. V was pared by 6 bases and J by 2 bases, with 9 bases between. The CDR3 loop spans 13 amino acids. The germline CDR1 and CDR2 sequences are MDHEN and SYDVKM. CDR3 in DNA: TGTGCCAGCAGGCAGGACCCCACAGATACGCAGTATTTT. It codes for CASRQDPTDTQYF. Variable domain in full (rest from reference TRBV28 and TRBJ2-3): DVKVTQSSRYLVKRTGEKVFLECVQDMDHENMFWYRQDPGLGLRLIYFSYDVKMKEKGDIPEGYSVSREKKERFSLILESASTNQTSMYLCASRQDPTDTQYFGPGTRLTVL.

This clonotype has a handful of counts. The CDR3 loop is CASSPSGAVHTDTQYF. The CDR3 DNA reads as TGTGCCAGCAGTCCCTCGGGGGCCGTACACACAGATACGCAGTATTTT. The V call is TRBV12-3 or TRBV12-4, the J call TRBJ2-3; D tentatively fits TRBD1 or TRBD2 (6 bases each). V dropped 5 bases and J dropped 2 bases, with 17 bases sitting between them. CDR3 size: 16 residues.

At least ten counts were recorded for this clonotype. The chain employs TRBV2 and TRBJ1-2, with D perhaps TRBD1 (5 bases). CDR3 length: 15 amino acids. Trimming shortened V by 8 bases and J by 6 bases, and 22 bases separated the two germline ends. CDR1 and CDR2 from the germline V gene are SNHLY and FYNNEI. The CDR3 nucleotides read TGTGCCAGCTCCAGGGTCCGGACCCTAATCGATGGCTACACCTTC. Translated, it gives CASSRVRTLIDGYTF. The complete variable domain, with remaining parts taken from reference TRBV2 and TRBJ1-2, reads EPEVTQTPSHQVTQMGQEVILRCVPISNHLYFYWYRQILGQKVEFLVSFYNNEISEKSEIFDDQFSVERPDGSNFTLKIRSTKLEDSAMYFCASSRVRTLIDGYTFGSGTRLTVV.

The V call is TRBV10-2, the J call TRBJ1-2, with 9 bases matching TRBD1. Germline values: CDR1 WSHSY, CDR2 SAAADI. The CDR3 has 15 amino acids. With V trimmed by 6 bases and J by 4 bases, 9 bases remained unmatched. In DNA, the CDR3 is TGCGCCAGCAGAGCCGGACAGGGGAGAGGCTATGGCTACACCTTC. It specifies CASRAGQGRGYGYTF.